These T cell receptor beta chains were read from a single sample in a study of shared clonotypes between healthy human individuals. Method: immunoSEQ multiplex PCR; TCRdb's copy keeps in-frame clones and lacks some. The sample has millions of clones; about 92% are singletons. The source material was naive CD8+ T cells from PBMCs. These receptor sequences come from a man aged 18 to 30 in good health. Some clones in this sample may be carry-over from other donors' samples. Both conserved end residues are part of each CDR3. The D gene is left open where the match is weak. Rows give clone size only sometimes, using once, few, many, or a class for an expanded clone.

CDR3aa	CDR3nt	v_gene	abundance	j_gene	d_gene
CAGLLGGELFF	TGTGCCGGTTTATTGGGCGGGGAGCTGTTTTTT	TRBV30	.	TRBJ2-2	.
CASSERSGFSGELFF	TGTGCCAGCAGTGAACGGTCAGGGTTTTCCGGGGAGCTGTTTTTT	TRBV27	.	TRBJ2-2	.
CASTSWTSHFGNTIYF	TGTGCCAGCACCTCTTGGACCTCCCATTTTGGAAACACCATATATTTT	TRBV28	.	TRBJ1-3	.
CASSAGHPRTSGSDEQFF	TGTGCCAGCAGCGCAGGCCACCCCCGGACTAGCGGGAGCGATGAGCAGTTCTTC	TRBV9	.	TRBJ2-1	TRBD2
CASSLDRLAFF	TGTGCCAGCAGCTTAGATAGATTAGCTTTCTTT	TRBV11-2	few	TRBJ1-1	.
CAIREGTDYYGYTF	TGTGCCATCAGGGAGGGGACCGACTACTATGGCTACACCTTC	TRBV6-1	.	TRBJ1-2	.
CASRPTSGRGGGTDTQYF	TGTGCCAGCAGACCTACTAGCGGGAGGGGAGGAGGAACAGATACGCAGTATTTT	TRBV2	.	TRBJ2-3	TRBD2
CATEKADRASGNNEQFF	TGTGCCACAGAAAAGGCAGACAGGGCTAGCGGTAACAATGAGCAGTTCTTC	TRBV15	once	TRBJ2-1	.
CASSIAVMNTEAFF	TGTGCCAGTAGTATAGCAGTCATGAACACTGAAGCTTTCTTT	TRBV19	few	TRBJ1-1	.
CASSVGGAFDTEAFF	TGTGCCAGCAGCGTAGGGGGGGCCTTTGACACTGAAGCTTTCTTT	TRBV9	.	TRBJ1-1	.
CASSFLNTEAFF	TGTGCCAGCAGCTTCCTGAACACTGAAGCTTTCTTT	TRBV7-2	few	TRBJ1-1	.
CASTSLGLGEKLFF	TGTGCCAGCACCTCCCTCGGCCTGGGGGAAAAACTGTTTTTT	TRBV27	.	TRBJ1-4	.
CASSLAGTENTEAFF	TGTGCCAGCAGCTTGGCCGGGACAGAGAACACTGAAGCTTTCTTT	TRBV5-6	.	TRBJ1-1	TRBD1
CASRQPGPMDEQYF	TGTGCCAGCAGACAACCGGGACCCATGGACGAGCAGTACTTC	TRBV7-3	.	TRBJ2-7	.
CASSVDPQGRDTEAFF	TGTGCCAGCAGCGTGGATCCCCAGGGACGTGACACTGAAGCTTTCTTT	TRBV9	few	TRBJ1-1	.
CASSEELGTDEQYF	TGTGCCAGCAGTGAAGAGCTAGGGACAGACGAGCAGTACTTC	TRBV2	.	TRBJ2-7	TRBD1
CASSVGGGNQPQHF	TGTGCCAGCAGCGTCGGGGGTGGCAATCAGCCCCAGCATTTT	TRBV9	once	TRBJ1-5	.
CASSSRDGSSGDTEAFF	TGTGCCAGCAGCTCGAGGGACGGCTCATCGGGGGACACTGAAGCTTTCTTT	TRBV7-9	.	TRBJ1-1	.
CASSQGAGGLPYNEQFF	TGCGCCAGCAGCCAAGGGGCCGGGGGCTTGCCCTACAATGAGCAGTTCTTC	TRBV4-1	.	TRBJ2-1	.
CASSSWTEETQYF	TGTGCCAGCAGTTCTTGGACCGAAGAGACCCAGTACTTC	TRBV27	.	TRBJ2-5	.
CASSPGRGSNQPQHF	TGTGCCAGCAGTCCAGGACGGGGAAGCAATCAGCCCCAGCATTTT	TRBV6-5	.	TRBJ1-5	.
CASSPRRHLYEQYF	TGTGCCAGCAGCCCACGACGGCACCTCTACGAGCAGTACTTC	TRBV7-6	.	TRBJ2-7	.
CASSQWVLSEQYF	TGTGCCAGCAGCCAATGGGTCCTCTCCGAGCAGTACTTC	TRBV14	.	TRBJ2-7	.
CATDGGEVEAFF	TGTGCCACTGACGGGGGCGAAGTGGAAGCTTTCTTT	TRBV7-8	few	TRBJ1-1	.
CASSLGLAGTDTQYF	TGCGCCAGCAGCCTGGGACTTGCCGGCACAGATACGCAGTATTTT	TRBV4-1	.	TRBJ2-3	.
CASSETPHYEQYF	TGTGCCAGCAGTGAAACCCCCCACTACGAGCAGTACTTC	TRBV6-1	.	TRBJ2-7	.
CASGLVLGRRGSYTF	TGTGCTAGTGGTTTGGTACTGGGGAGACGGGGAAGCTACACCTTC	TRBV12-5	.	TRBJ1-2	.
CASSLVLVVTDTQYF	TGTGCCAGCAGCTTGGTATTGGTCGTCACAGATACGCAGTATTTT	TRBV7-2	.	TRBJ2-3	.
CASGVLTPTGIAKNIQYF	TGTGCCAGCGGTGTACTCACACCTACAGGGATAGCCAAAAACATTCAGTACTTC	TRBV27	.	TRBJ2-4	.
CASSTPRGGNNEQFF	TGTGCCAGTAGTACCCCAAGGGGGGGAAACAATGAGCAGTTCTTC	TRBV19	.	TRBJ2-1	.
CASSLEEWSSSYNEQFF	TGTGCCAGCAGCTTAGAAGAGTGGTCTAGCTCCTACAATGAGCAGTTCTTC	TRBV7-9	.	TRBJ2-1	.
CASSLALAGVHEQFF	TGTGCCAGCAGCTTGGCGCTAGCGGGGGTGCATGAGCAGTTCTTC	TRBV5-6	.	TRBJ2-1	TRBD2
CASSLGGHFYEQYF	TGTGCCAGCAGTTTAGGTGGACACTTTTACGAGCAGTACTTC	TRBV27	.	TRBJ2-7	.
CARSPRRPTF	TGTGCCAGAAGCCCTAGACGCCCCACCTTC	TRBV5-3	.	TRBJ1-2	.
CASSPGPLRPYNEQFF	TGTGCCAGCTCACCGGGACCCCTAAGGCCCTACAATGAGCAGTTCTTC	TRBV18	.	TRBJ2-1	.
CASSEVGTLRYNEQFF	TGTGCCAGCAGTGAAGTGGGGACTCTTCGTTACAATGAGCAGTTCTTC	TRBV6-1	.	TRBJ2-1	.
CASSQGGLKGVGTNEKLFF	TGCGCCAGCAGCCAAGGGGGTTTGAAGGGGGTCGGAACTAATGAAAAACTGTTTTTT	TRBV4-3	.	TRBJ1-4	.
CASSQDRRGGVEKLFF	TGCGCCAGCAGCCAAGATCGGCGTGGGGGTGTCGAAAAACTGTTTTTT	TRBV4-1	.	TRBJ1-4	.
CASSGGPEMDGYTF	TGTGCCAGCAGCGGGGGCCCCGAAATGGATGGCTACACCTTC	TRBV7-9	.	TRBJ1-2	.
CASSLELAGPTYEQYF	TGTGCCAGCAGTTTAGAACTAGCGGGTCCTACCTACGAGCAGTACTTC	TRBV28	.	TRBJ2-7	TRBD2
CASSSRKDGAVTDTQYF	TGTGCCAGCAGCTCCAGAAAGGACGGGGCAGTCACAGATACGCAGTATTTT	TRBV7-9	.	TRBJ2-3	.
CASSTRTSGRTGELFF	TGTGCCAGTAGTACACGGACTAGCGGGAGAACCGGGGAGCTGTTTTTT	TRBV19	.	TRBJ2-2	TRBD2
CASSPYQASGELFF	TGTGCCAGCAGTCCGTATCAGGCGAGCGGGGAGCTGTTTTTT	TRBV6-1	.	TRBJ2-2	.
CASSQGPGTTHTIYF	TGTGCCAGCAGCCAAGGCCCCGGGACAACACACACCATATATTTT	TRBV14	.	TRBJ1-3	.
CASSIFAGLYNEQFF	TGTGCCAGTAGTATATTCGCGGGTTTATACAATGAGCAGTTCTTC	TRBV19	.	TRBJ2-1	.
CASSPRQGGSHEQYF	TGTGCCAGCAGCCCCAGACAGGGAGGAAGTCACGAGCAGTACTTC	TRBV9	.	TRBJ2-7	.
CASSHTNRQGDNEQFF	TGTGCCAGCAGCCATACCAACCGACAGGGAGACAATGAGCAGTTCTTC	TRBV7-6	.	TRBJ2-1	TRBD1
CASSAGLASYEQYF	TGTGCCAGCAGTGCGGGACTAGCTTCCTACGAGCAGTACTTC	TRBV6-5	.	TRBJ2-7	TRBD2
CASSFRADNQPQHF	TGTGCCAGCAGTTTTAGGGCAGACAATCAGCCCCAGCATTTT	TRBV27	.	TRBJ1-5	.
CASSLAYWTGENYGYTF	TGTGCCAGCAGCTTGGCCTATTGGACAGGGGAGAACTATGGCTACACCTTC	TRBV5-5	.	TRBJ1-2	TRBD1
CASSIRTGDEQYF	TGTGCCAGTAGTATCAGGACAGGGGACGAGCAGTACTTC	TRBV19	once	TRBJ2-7	TRBD1
CASSFGGYEQYF	TGTGCCAGCAGCTTCGGGGGTTACGAGCAGTACTTC	TRBV5-4	.	TRBJ2-7	.
CASSLRPVDEQYF	TGTGCCAGCAGTTTACGTCCCGTCGACGAGCAGTACTTC	TRBV28	once	TRBJ2-7	.
CASSLLAGNEQFF	TGTGCCAGCAGTTTATTGGCCGGCAATGAGCAGTTCTTC	TRBV28	once	TRBJ2-1	.
CASSFSGWGDEQYF	TGTGCCAGCAGTTTTTCAGGGTGGGGAGACGAGCAGTACTTC	TRBV28	.	TRBJ2-7	.
CASSVAPRTSGVTYNEQFF	TGTGCCAGCAGCGTAGCTCCCCGGACTAGCGGGGTAACCTACAATGAGCAGTTCTTC	TRBV9	.	TRBJ2-1	TRBD2
CASSLFPRGPTEAFF	TGTGCCAGCAGTCTATTCCCACGGGGCCCCACTGAAGCTTTCTTT	TRBV27	.	TRBJ1-1	.
CASSIARNTEAFF	TGTGCCAGTAGTATTGCACGGAACACTGAAGCTTTCTTT	TRBV19	few	TRBJ1-1	.
CASSLGEGNTEAFF	TGTGCCAGTAGTCTAGGCGAGGGGAACACTGAAGCTTTCTTT	TRBV19	.	TRBJ1-1	.
CATMGTGAGYEQYF	TGTGCCACCATGGGGACAGGGGCAGGTTACGAGCAGTACTTC	TRBV10-3	.	TRBJ2-7	TRBD1